One T cell receptor (beta chain) is described in this entry. The target antigen is unknown. Repertoires were generated with immunoSEQ multiplex PCR, while TCRdb's copy carries only in-frame clones and drops some. The table records approximately 150,000 clones, 85% to 95% of them present only once. These data originate in a study of T cell responses to AZD1222 COVID-19 vaccine. Whole-study results and caveats: Regions left unmutated in variants are reportedly the target of nearly half of spike-specific TCRs.

CDR3 length: 15 residues. V shed 3 bases and J 6 bases; nucleotides not matched to a gene: 6. Germline assignment: CDR1 SGHTA and CDR2 FQGNSA. This receptor was obtained from an adult in good health. J is TRBJ2-1 and V is TRBV7-2, with 9 bases aligning to TRBD1. Sequencing used peripheral blood, obtained on day 0 of AZD1222 vaccination. This CDR3 is CASSFGDRVINEQFF. The CDR3 DNA follows: TGTGCCAGCAGCTTTGGGGACAGGGTGATCAATGAGCAGTTCTTC.